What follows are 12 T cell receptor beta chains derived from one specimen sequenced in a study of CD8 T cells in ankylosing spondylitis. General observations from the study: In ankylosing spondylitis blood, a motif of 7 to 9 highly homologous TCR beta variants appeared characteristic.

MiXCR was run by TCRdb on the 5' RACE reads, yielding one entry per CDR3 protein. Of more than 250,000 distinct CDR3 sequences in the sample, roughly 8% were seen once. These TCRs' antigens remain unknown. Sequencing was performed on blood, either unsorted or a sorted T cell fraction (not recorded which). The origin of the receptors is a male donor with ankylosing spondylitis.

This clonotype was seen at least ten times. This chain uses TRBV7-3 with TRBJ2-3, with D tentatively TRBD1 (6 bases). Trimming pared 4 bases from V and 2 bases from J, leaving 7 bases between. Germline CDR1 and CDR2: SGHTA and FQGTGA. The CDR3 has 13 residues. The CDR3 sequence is CASSWDNTDTQYF. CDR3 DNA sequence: TGTGCCAGCAGCTGGGACAACACAGATACGCAGTATTTT.

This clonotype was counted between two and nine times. The CDR3 nucleotides are TGCAGTGCTAGAGATTGGGGGACTATGGGCACAGATACGCAGTATTTT. Its translation is CSARDWGTMGTDTQYF. The chain joins TRBV20-1 to TRBJ2-3; 7 bases are a match to TRBD2. With V trimmed by 0 bases and J by 1 base, 7 bases remained unmatched. Germline CDR1 reads DFQATT; CDR2 reads SNEGSKA (reference sequence). The CDR3 runs 16 residues.

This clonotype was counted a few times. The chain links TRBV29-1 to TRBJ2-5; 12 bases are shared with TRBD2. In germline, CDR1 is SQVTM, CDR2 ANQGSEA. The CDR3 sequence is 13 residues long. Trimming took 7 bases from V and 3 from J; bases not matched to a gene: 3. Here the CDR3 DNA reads TGCAGCGGGAGACTAGCGGGAGAAGAGACCCAGTACTTC. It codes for CSGRLAGEETQYF.

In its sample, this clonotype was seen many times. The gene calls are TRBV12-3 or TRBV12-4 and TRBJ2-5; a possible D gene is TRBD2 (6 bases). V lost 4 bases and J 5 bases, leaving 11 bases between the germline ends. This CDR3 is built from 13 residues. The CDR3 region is CASSSPGRETQYF. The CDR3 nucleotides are TGTGCCAGCAGTTCGCCAGGGAGGGAGACCCAGTACTTC.

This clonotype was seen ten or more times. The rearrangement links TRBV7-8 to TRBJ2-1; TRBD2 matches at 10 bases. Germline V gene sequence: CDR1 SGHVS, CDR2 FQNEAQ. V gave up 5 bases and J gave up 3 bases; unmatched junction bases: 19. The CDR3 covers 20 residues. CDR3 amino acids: CASSPAGTPSGRWDYNEQFF. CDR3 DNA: TGTGCCAGCAGCCCCGCCGGGACCCCTAGCGGGAGATGGGACTACAATGAGCAGTTCTTC.

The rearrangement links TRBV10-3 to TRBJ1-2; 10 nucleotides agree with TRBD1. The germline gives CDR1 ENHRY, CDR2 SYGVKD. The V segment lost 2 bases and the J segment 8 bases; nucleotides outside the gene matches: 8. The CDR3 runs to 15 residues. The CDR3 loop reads CAISEAGTGAGGYTF. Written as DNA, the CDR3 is TGTGCCATCAGTGAGGCAGGGACAGGGGCAGGAGGCTACACCTTC.

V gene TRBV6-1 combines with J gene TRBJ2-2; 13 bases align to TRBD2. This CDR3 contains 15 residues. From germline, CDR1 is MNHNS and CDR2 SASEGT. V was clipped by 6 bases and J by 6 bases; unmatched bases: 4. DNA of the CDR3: TGTGCCAGCAGCACACTAGCGGGAGGGCCCGGGGAGCTGTTTTTT. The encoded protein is CASSTLAGGPGELFF.

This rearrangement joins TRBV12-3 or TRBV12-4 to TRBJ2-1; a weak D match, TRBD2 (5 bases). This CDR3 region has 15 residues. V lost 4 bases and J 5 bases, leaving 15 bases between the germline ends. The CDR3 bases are TGTGCCAGCAGTTCAGCGGACCATTCCCACAATGAGCAGTTCTTC. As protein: CASSSADHSHNEQFF.

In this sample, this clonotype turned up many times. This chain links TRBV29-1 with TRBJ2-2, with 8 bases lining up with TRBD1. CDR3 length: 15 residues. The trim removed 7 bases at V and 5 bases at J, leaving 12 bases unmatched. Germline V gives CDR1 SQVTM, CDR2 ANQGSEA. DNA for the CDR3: TGCAGCGCTTCAGGGGGCTTGAGGGATACCGGGGAGCTGTTTTTT. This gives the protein CSASGGLRDTGELFF.

CDR3 sequence: CASLIGRGMGSPLHF. The CDR3, as DNA: TGTGCCAGCTTGATAGGAAGGGGGATGGGTTCACCCCTCCACTTT. The chain is built from TRBV28 and TRBJ1-6; perhaps TRBD1 as D (6 bases). Germline V CDR1 and CDR2: MDHEN, SYDVKM. The germline V and J ends were trimmed by 8 bases and 9 bases, with 20 bases remaining between them. The CDR3 length is 15 residues.

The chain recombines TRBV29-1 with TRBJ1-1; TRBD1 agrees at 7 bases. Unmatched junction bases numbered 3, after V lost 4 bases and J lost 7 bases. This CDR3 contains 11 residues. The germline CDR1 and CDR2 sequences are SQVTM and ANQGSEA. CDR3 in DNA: TGCAGCGTTGGACAGGGAGGTGAAGCTTTCTTT. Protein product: CSVGQGGEAFF.

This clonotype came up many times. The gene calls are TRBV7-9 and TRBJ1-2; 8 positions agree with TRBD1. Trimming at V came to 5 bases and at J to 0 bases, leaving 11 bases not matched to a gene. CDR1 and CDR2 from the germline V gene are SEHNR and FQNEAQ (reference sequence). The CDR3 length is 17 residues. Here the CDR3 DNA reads TGTGCCAGCAGCCGAACCTGGACAGGGATTTCTAACTATGGCTACACCTTC. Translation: CASSRTWTGISNYGYTF.